This TCR beta chain was recovered during a study of blood T cell repertoires in COVID-19. Study in general: Sites in the United States, Italy and Spain provided acute and convalescent COVID-19 samples. T cells, B-cell-depleted T cells, or PBMCs provided the cDNA or gDNA that served as material.

Authors' methods: Amplification of reference gene primers provided the estimated nucleated cell counts. Produced via immunoSEQ multiplex PCR; TCRdb's table is partial and in-frame only. V, J and clone size are those of that table, while D and trimming were read from the DNA. The repertoire holds approximately 310,000 clones, with 75% to 90% as singletons. Participants came from 20 to 25 US areas, aged roughly 18 to 95 years. V was clipped by 0 bases and J by 7 bases, with 7 bases between them. Germline CDR1 is SQVTM and CDR2 is ANQGSEA. The CDR3 is 12 residues long. The TCR comes from a man in his 60s who had recovered from COVID-19. The V call is TRBV29-1, the J call TRBJ1-5; no clear D. The sample consisted of PBMCs or T cells enriched from blood (not recorded which). DNA for the CDR3: TGCAGCGTTGAAGAGTCGGGGCAGCCCCAGCATTTT. Protein sequence: CSVEESGQPQHF.